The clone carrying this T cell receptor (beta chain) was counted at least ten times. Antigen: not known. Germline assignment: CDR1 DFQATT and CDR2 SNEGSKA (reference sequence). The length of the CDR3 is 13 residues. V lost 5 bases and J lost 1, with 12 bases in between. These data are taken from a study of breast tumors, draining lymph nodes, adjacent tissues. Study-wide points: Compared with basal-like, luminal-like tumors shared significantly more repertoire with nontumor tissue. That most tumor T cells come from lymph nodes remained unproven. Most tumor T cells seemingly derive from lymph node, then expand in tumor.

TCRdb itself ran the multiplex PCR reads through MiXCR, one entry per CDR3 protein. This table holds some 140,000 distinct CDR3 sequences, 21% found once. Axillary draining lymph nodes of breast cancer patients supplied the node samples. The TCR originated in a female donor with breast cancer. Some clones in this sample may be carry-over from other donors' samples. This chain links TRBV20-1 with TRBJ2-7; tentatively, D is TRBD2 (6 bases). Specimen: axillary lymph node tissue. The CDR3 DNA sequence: TGCAGTGCTTACTCGAGCGGGTCCTACGAGCAGTACTTC. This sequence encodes CSAYSSGSYEQYF.